The TCR beta chain under discussion was sequenced for a study of T-cell reconstitution after alpha-beta-depleted transplantation in children. Whole-study findings and limits: High day-60 TCRbeta diversity in some patients came from surviving recipient T cells and thymic progenitors. Newly made T cells mostly supplied T-cell counts and diversity one year after transplant. Reportedly, only several hundred clones from non-depleted graft cells drove alpha-beta T-cell counts at about two months.

The trim removed 6 bases at V and 1 base at J, leaving 11 bases unmatched. Germline CDR1 reads MNHNS; CDR2 reads SASEGT. The length of the CDR3 is 17 residues. As to this clonotype: Its specificity is not known.

Unique molecular identifiers were built into the TCRbeta library. TCRdb reanalysed the PCR reads using MiXCR and keeps one entry per CDR3 protein. The repertoire includes 610,000 or so distinct CDR3 sequences, 25% to 30% of them detected once, and approximately 33% sits in the top ten. Sequencing used PBMCs, obtained before TCRalphabeta/CD19-depleted stem cell transplant. The receptor's source is a boy younger than two with Wiskott-Aldrich syndrome, due to receive a stem cell transplant. This rearrangement joins TRBV6-1 to TRBJ2-3; 9 bases map to TRBD1. CDR3 region: CASSPLGQGRGTDTQYF. In nucleotides, the CDR3 is TGTGCCAGCAGCCCCCTTGGACAGGGGAGAGGCACAGATACGCAGTATTTT.